This record concerns one T cell receptor beta chain sequence. Its antigen remains unknown. Germline V CDR1 and CDR2: SGDLS, YYNGEE. This CDR3 comprises 16 residues. Trimming took 0 bases from V and 4 from J, leaving 13 bases between them. The entry originates in a study of cytomegalovirus exposure and HLA in healthy donors. For the study at large: Unique TCRs from HLA-typed donors, some 85 million of them, were held in an early data release. Study observations and caveats: Analysis performed later found roughly 17,000 TCR beta sequences associated with HLA alleles at 0.05 false discovery rate.

Both 60 Vbeta primers and 13 Jbeta primers went into the PCR. This table comes from immunoSEQ multiplex PCR, and its TCRdb copy is limited to in-frame clones, with some not included. The sample shows about 97,000 clones, 77% of them seen only once. The sequence came from a male donor in good health and CMV-seropositive. The rearrangement links TRBV9 to TRBJ2-2, with D perhaps TRBD2 (5 bases). Sample: PBMCs. The CDR3 is CASSVDMRAPTGELFF. CDR3 bases: TGTGCCAGCAGCGTAGACATGCGGGCGCCCACCGGGGAGCTGTTTTTT.